Described below is a single TCR beta chain sequence and its context. V lost 5 bases to trimming and J lost 3 bases, with 11 bases between them. Germline CDR1 MNHEY, CDR2 SMNVEV (reference sequence). The CDR3 is 13 amino acids. These data come from a study of CD8 T cells in Susac syndrome. Sequencing of TCR beta covered CD8+ and CD4+ T cells obtained from blood. With random hexamers, reverse transcription was performed on about 0.45 to 1 ug of RNA. The immunoSEQ assay covered 54 Vbeta and 13 Jbeta segments for CDR3. Using its own MiXCR run on the immunoSEQ multiplex PCR reads, TCRdb lists one record per CDR3 protein. The sample lists hundreds of thousands of distinct CDR3 sequences, 85% to 90% occurring once.

The receptor was isolated from a human donor with multiple sclerosis. This chain links TRBV27 with TRBJ2-7; D gene ambiguous. Sequencing was done on a sample of CD8+ T cells from PBMCs. CDR3 region: CASSLSPDYEQYF. The CDR3 nucleotides are TGTGCCAGCAGTCTGTCCCCAGACTACGAGCAGTACTTC.